This T cell receptor beta chain was found in a study of shared clonotypes between healthy human individuals. Per the original data handling: Filtering differed since immunoSEQ provided only junctions, with no quality scores. TCRdb keeps only in-frame clones here, not all; method: immunoSEQ multiplex PCR. V, J and clone size were drawn from that table, and D and trimming were deduced from the DNA. The data show about 500,000 clones, 75% to 80% seen once. Per germline, CDR1 SGHTA and CDR2 FQGTGA. The CDR3 sequence is 15 residues long. The junction had 4 bases not matched to a gene; V was cut back by 6 bases and J by 1 base.

The source of this sequence is a woman between 40 and 50 years old in good health. Some clones in this sample may be carry-over from other donors' samples. The chain couples TRBV7-3 to TRBJ2-5; 11 nucleotides line up with TRBD2. Sequenced sample: PBMCs. The CDR3 protein is CASSSGTSGQETQYF. In nucleotides, the CDR3 is TGTGCCAGCAGTTCCGGGACTAGCGGCCAAGAGACCCAGTACTTC. The variable domain in full, with the rest retrieved from reference TRBV7-3 and TRBJ2-5, is GAGVSQTPSNKVTEKGKYVELRCDPISGHTALYWYRQSLGQGPEFLIYFQGTGAADDSGLPNDRFFAVRPEGSVSTLKIQRTERGDSAVYLCASSSGTSGQETQYFGPGTRLLVL.